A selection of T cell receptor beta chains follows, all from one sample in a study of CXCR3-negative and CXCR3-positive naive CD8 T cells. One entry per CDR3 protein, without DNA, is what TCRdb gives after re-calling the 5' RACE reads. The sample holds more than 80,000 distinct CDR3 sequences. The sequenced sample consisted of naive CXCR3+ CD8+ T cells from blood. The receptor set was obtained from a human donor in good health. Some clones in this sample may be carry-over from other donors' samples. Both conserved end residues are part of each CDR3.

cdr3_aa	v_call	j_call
CAISVWREGIDEQFF	TRBV10-3	TRBJ2-1
CASGQTNTEAFF	TRBV30	TRBJ1-1
CASSITGEPTPGNTIYF	TRBV27	TRBJ1-3
CASSSRTRTYEQYF	TRBV11-2	TRBJ2-7
CASSLGPSSYNEQFF	TRBV5-5	TRBJ2-1
CSARREGYEQYF	TRBV20-1	TRBJ2-7
CASSSTGGAGETQYF	TRBV13	TRBJ2-5
CASSQDSTDTQYF	TRBV7-6	TRBJ2-3
CSARDQKAHYEKLFF	TRBV20-1	TRBJ1-4
CASSQEGVQDREKEKLFF	TRBV4-1	TRBJ1-4
CASSLDGGGLNTEAFF	TRBV11-3	TRBJ1-1
CASSTDNTDTQYF	TRBV6-5	TRBJ2-3
CASSSRTGVDTQYF	TRBV28	TRBJ2-3
CASSFGRDEKLFF	TRBV13	TRBJ1-4
CASSLGGQGFREQYF	TRBV11-2	TRBJ2-7
CASSQDRVYTGELFF	TRBV4-2	TRBJ2-2
CASSYAQAGTEAFF	TRBV6-5	TRBJ1-1
CASSYPGAYNEQFF	TRBV28	TRBJ2-1
CASSLATGRTVFYEQYF	TRBV7-2	TRBJ2-7
CASSLLAGDDEQFF	TRBV5-1	TRBJ2-1
CATGGSLSIEQFF	TRBV15	TRBJ2-1
CASSLGQGGDEQFF	TRBV11-2	TRBJ2-1
CATSREEIMDEQYF	TRBV15	TRBJ2-7
CSARDLTSGVYNEQFF	TRBV20-1	TRBJ2-1
CASSPGQDHTEAFF	TRBV4-3	TRBJ1-1
CASSYEGQGKAFF	TRBV6-5	TRBJ1-1
CATRDSQYSNQPQHF	TRBV15	TRBJ1-5
CASSQDREPSYEQYF	TRBV4-2	TRBJ2-7
CASSYVLAGGYEQFF	TRBV6-6	TRBJ2-1
CSVEDLGRGNTEAFF	TRBV29-1	TRBJ1-1